This T cell receptor (beta chain) emerged from a study of identical twins. Details on this clonotype: Its target is unknown.

TCRdb called the 5' RACE reads again in MiXCR, with one record for every CDR3 protein. The top ten hold roughly 1.5% of the sample, which has 700,000 to 950,000 distinct CDR3 sequences, 12% seen once. Overall study results and limits: Within beta out-of-frame sequences, the excess sharing observed between twins was weaker. Low generation probability was overrepresented in out-of-frame alpha sequences shared by twins.

A further study also used this sample, focusing on yellow fever vaccine responses in identical twins.

Sequences were obtained from PBMCs. This TCR was sampled from a woman between 18 and 30 years old in good health.

CDR3 coding DNA: TGTGCCACCAGCAGAGATTCTAGCGGGGGGCCAGATACGCAGTATTTT. The encoded protein is CATSRDSSGGPDTQYF. The rearrangement joins TRBV15 to TRBJ2-3; 11 bases line up with TRBD2. The CDR3 runs to 16 residues. CDR1 is LNHNV, CDR2 YYDKDF, per germline (reference sequence). J was trimmed by 4 bases and V by 0 bases; bases with no gene match: 3.